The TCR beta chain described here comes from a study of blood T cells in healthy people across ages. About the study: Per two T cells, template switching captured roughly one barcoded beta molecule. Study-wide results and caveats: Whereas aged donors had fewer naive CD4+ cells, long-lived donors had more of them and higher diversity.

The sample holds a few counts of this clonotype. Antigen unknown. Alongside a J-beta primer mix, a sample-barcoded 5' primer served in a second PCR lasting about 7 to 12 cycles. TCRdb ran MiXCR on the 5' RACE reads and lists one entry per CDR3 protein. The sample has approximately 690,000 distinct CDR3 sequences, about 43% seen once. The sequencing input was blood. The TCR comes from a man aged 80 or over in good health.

The CDR3 region is CASSEGTGGHEQYF. The CDR3 DNA sequence: TGCGCCAGCAGCGAGGGGACAGGGGGCCACGAGCAGTACTTC. J is TRBJ2-5 and V is TRBV5-1; 12 bases are a match to TRBD1. The DNA end favors TRBJ2-7, so the J call may be wrong. The CDR3 covers 14 residues. Germline assignment: CDR1 SGHRS and CDR2 YFSETQ.